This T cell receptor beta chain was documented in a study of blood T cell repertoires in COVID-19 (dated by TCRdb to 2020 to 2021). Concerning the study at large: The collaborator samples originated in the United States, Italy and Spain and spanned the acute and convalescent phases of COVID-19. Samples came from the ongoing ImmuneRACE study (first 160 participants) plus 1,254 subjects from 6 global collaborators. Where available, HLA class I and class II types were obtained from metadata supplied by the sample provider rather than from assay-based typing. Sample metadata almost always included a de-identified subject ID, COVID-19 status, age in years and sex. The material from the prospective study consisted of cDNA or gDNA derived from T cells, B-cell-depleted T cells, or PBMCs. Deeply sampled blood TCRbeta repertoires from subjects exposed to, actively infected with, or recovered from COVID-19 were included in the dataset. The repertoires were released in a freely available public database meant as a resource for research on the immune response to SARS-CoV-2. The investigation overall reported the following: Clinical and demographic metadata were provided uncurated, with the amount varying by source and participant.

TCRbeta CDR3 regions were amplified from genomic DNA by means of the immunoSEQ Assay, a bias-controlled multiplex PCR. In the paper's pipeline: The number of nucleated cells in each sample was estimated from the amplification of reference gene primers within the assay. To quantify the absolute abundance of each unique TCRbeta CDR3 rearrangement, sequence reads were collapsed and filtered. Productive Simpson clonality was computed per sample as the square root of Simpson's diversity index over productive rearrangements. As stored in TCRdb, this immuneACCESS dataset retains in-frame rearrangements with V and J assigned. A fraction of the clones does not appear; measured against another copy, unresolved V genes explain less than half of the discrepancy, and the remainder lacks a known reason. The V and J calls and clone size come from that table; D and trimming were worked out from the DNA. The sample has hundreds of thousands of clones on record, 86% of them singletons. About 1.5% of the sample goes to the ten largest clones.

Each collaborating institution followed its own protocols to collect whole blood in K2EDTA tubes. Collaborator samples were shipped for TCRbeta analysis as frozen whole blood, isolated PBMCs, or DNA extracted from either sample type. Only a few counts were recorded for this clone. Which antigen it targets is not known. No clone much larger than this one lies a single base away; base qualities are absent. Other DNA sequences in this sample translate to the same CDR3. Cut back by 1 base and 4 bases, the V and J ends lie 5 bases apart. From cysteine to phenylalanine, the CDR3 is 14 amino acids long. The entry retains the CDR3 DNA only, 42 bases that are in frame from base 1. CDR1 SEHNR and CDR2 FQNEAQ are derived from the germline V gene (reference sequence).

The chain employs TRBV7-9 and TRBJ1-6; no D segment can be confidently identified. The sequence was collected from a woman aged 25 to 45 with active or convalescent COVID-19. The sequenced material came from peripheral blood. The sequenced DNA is TGTGCCAGCAGCTTAGAACAATATAATTCACCCCTCCACTTT. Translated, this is CASSLEQYNSPLHF.